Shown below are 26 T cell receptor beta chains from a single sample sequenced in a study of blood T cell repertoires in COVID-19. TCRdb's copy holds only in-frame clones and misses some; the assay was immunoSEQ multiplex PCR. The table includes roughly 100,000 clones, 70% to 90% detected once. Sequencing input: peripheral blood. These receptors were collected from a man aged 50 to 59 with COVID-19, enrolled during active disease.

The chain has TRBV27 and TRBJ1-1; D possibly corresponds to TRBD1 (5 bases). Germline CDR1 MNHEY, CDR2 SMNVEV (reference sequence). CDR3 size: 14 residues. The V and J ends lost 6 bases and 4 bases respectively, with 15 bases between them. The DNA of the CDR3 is TGTGCCAGCAGCTTGACAGACTTTGGCACTGAAGCTTTCTTT. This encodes CASSLTDFGTEAFF.

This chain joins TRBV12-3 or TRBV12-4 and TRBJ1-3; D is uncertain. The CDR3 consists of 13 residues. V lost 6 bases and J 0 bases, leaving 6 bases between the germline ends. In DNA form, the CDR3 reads TGTGCCAGCAGCTTGAGCTCTGGAAACACCATATATTTT. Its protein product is CASSLSSGNTIYF.

The CDR3 DNA reads TGTGCCAGCAAGGCCGGGACAGGGGGCCAAGAGACCCAGTACTTC. It encodes CASKAGTGGQETQYF. The chain has TRBV28 and TRBJ2-5; 11 bases are a match to TRBD1. The CDR3 has 15 amino acids. The V and J ends lost 7 bases and 1 base, in that order; junction bases with no gene match: 5. Germline CDR1 reads MDHEN; CDR2 reads SYDVKM.

The CDR3: CASGPGQGGEKLFF. The CDR3 nucleotides are TGCGCCAGCGGGCCGGGACAGGGCGGAGAAAAACTGTTTTTT. The chain couples TRBV5-1 to TRBJ1-4; TRBD1 matches 9 bases. This CDR3 is built from 14 residues. Germline V gene data show CDR1 as SGHRS and CDR2 as YFSETQ. Trimming took 7 bases from V and 8 from J; bases not matched to a gene: 9. Variable domain in full (rest from reference TRBV5-1 and TRBJ1-4): KAGVTQTPRYLIKTRGQQVTLSCSPISGHRSVSWYQQTPGQGLQFLFEYFSETQRNKGNFPGRFSGRQFSNSRSEMNVSTLELGDSALYLCASGPGQGGEKLFFGSGTQLSVL.

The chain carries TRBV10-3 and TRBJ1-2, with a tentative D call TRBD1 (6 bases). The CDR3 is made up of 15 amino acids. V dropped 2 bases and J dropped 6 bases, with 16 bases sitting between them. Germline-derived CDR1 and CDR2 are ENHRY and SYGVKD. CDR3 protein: CAISEILWQGNGYTF. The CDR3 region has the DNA TGTGCCATCAGTGAGATATTATGGCAGGGGAATGGCTACACCTTC.

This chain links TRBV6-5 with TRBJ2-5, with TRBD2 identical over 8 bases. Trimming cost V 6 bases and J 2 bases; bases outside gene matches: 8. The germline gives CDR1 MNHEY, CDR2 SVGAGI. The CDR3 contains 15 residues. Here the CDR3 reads CASSPPGGGQETQYF. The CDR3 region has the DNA TGTGCCAGCAGCCCCCCCGGGGGGGGTCAAGAGACCCAGTACTTC.

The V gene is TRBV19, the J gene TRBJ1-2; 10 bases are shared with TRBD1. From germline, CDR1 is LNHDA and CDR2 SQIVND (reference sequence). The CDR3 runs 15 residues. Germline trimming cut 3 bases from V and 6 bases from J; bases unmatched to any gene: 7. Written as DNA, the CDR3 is TGTGCCAGTAGTATCGTGGGGACAGGGGAGGATGGCTACACCTTC. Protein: CASSIVGTGEDGYTF.

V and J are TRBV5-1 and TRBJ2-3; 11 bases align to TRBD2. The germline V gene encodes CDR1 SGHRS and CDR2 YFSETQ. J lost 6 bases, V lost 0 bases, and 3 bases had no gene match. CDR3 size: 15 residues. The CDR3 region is CASSLATSGVDTQYF. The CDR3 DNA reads TGCGCCAGCAGCTTGGCGACTAGCGGGGTCGATACGCAGTATTTT.

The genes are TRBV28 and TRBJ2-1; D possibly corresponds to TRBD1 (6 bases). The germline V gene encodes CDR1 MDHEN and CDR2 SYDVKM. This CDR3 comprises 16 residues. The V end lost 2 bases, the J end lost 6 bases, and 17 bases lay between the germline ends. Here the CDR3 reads CASSLRSRGHFNEQFF. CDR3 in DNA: TGTGCCAGCAGTTTAAGGTCCAGGGGTCATTTCAATGAGCAGTTCTTC. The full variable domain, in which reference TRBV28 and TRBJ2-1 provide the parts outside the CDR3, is DVKVTQSSRYLVKRTGEKVFLECVQDMDHENMFWYRQDPGLGLRLIYFSYDVKMKEKGDIPEGYSVSREKKERFSLILESASTNQTSMYLCASSLRSRGHFNEQFFGPGTRLTVL.

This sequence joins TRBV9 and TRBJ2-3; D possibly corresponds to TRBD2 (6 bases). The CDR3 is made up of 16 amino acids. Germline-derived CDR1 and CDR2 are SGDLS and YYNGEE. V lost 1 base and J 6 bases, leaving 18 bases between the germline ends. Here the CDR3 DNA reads TGTGCCAGCAGCGTACGGGGAGGACTTTCTATCGATACGCAGTATTTT. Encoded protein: CASSVRGGLSIDTQYF.

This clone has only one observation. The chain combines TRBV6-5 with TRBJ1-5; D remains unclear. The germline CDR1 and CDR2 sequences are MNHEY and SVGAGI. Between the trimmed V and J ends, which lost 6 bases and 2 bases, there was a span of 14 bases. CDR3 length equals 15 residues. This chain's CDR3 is CASRPLPGGNQPQHF. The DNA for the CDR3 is TGTGCCAGCAGGCCTTTACCTGGAGGCAATCAGCCCCAGCATTTT.

For the CDR3, the DNA is TGTGCCAGCCGTTTCCAGGGGGCACATGGCTACACCTTC. Translated: CASRFQGAHGYTF. This chain links TRBV2 with TRBJ1-2; 8 nucleotides align to TRBD1. This CDR3 is 13 amino acids long. Per germline, CDR1 SNHLY and CDR2 FYNNEI. J gave up 6 bases and V 8 bases, and 8 bases lay outside the gene matches.

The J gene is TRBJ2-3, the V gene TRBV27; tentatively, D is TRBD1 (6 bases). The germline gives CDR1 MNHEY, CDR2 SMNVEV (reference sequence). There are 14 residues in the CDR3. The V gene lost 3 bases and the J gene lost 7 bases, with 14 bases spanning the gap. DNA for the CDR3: TGTGCCAGCAGTTTCGCACAGGGCTGGAATACGCAGTATTTT. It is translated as CASSFAQGWNTQYF.

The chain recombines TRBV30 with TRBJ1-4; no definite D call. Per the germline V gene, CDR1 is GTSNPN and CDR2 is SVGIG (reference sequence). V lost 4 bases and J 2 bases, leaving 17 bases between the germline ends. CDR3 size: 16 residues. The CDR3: CAWNPGAGITNEKLFF. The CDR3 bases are TGTGCCTGGAATCCAGGAGCGGGGATCACTAATGAAAAACTGTTTTTT.

CDR3 amino acids: CASSMVTGASSGNTIYF. Here the CDR3 DNA reads TGTGCCAGTAGTATGGTGACAGGGGCCTCCTCTGGAAACACCATATATTTT. The chain joins TRBV19 to TRBJ1-3; 8 bases are shared with TRBD1. V dropped 3 bases and J dropped 0; count of bases not matched to a gene: 7. The CDR3 consists of 17 residues. CDR1 and CDR2 from the germline V gene are LNHDA and SQIVND (reference sequence).

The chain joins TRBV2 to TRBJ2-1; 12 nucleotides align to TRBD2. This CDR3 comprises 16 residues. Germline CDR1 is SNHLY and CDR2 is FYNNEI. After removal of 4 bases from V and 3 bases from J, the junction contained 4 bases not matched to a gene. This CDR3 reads CASSVSTSGGYNEQFF. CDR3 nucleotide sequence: TGTGCCAGCAGTGTCTCGACTAGCGGGGGCTACAATGAGCAGTTCTTC.

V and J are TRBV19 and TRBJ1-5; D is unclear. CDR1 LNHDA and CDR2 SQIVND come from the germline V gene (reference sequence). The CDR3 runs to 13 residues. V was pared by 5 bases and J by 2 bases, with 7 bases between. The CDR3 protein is CASSFQGNQPQHF. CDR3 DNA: TGTGCCAGTAGTTTCCAGGGCAATCAGCCCCAGCATTTT.

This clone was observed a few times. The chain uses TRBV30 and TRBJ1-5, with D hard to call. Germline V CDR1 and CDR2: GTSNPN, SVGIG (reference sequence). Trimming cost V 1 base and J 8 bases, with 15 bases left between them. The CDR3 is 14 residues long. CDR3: CAWSGGSEQKPQHF. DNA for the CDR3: TGTGCCTGGAGTGGAGGGTCCGAACAGAAGCCCCAGCATTTT.

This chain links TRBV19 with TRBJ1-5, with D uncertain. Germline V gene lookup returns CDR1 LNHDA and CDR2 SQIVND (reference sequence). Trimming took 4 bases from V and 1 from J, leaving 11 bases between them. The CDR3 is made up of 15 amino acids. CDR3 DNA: TGTGCCAGTAGTACGTTCAGGATGAGCAATCAGCCCCAGCATTTT. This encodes CASSTFRMSNQPQHF.

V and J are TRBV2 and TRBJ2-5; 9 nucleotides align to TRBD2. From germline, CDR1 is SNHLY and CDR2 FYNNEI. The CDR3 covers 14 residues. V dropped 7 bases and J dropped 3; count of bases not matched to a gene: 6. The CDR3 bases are TGTGCCAGCAAATTGGGACTAGCCGAAGAGACCCAGTACTTC. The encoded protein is CASKLGLAEETQYF.

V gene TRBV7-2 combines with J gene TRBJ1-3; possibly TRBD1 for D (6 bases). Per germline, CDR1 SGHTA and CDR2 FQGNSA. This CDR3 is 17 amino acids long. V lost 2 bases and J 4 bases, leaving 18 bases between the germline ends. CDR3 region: CASSLQRQGLGGNTIYF. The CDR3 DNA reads TGTGCCAGCAGCTTACAGAGGCAGGGGCTAGGCGGAAACACCATATATTTT.

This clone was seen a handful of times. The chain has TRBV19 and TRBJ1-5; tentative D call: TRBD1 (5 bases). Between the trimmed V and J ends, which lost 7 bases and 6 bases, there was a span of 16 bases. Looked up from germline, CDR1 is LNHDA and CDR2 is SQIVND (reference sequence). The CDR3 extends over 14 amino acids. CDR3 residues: CASTQTGRGQPQHF. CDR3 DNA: TGTGCCAGTACACAGACGGGTAGGGGTCAGCCCCAGCATTTT.

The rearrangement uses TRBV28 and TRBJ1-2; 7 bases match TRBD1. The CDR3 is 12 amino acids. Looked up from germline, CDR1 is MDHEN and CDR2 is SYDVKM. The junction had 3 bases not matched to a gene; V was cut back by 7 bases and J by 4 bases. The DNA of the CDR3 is TGTGCCAGCACCAGGACAGGCTATGGCTACACCTTC. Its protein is CASTRTGYGYTF.

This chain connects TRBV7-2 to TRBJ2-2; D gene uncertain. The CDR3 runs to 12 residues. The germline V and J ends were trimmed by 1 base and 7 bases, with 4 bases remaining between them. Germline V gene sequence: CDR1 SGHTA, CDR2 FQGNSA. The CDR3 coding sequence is TGTGCCAGCAGCTTAGTCGGCGGGGAGCTGTTTTTT. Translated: CASSLVGGELFF.

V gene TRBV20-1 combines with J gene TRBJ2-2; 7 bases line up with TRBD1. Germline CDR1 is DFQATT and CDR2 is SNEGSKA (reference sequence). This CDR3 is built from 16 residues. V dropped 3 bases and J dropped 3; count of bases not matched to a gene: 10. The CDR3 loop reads CSASAHGTAYTGELFF. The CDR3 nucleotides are TGCAGTGCTAGTGCCCACGGGACAGCATACACCGGGGAGCTGTTTTTT.

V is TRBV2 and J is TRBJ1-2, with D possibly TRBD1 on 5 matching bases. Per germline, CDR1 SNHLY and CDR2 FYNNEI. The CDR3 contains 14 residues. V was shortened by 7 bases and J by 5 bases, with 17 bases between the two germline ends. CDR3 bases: TGTGCCAGCATGGGGGGGGAACTTCGGTATGGCTACACCTTC. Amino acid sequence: CASMGGELRYGYTF.